Listed here are 11 T cell receptor beta chains from one sample, sequenced in a study of blood T cell repertoires in COVID-19. Repertoires were generated with immunoSEQ multiplex PCR, while TCRdb's copy carries only in-frame clones and drops some. The sample yields some 200,000 clones, roughly 80% seen once. What was sequenced was peripheral blood. These receptors were collected from a woman aged 80 or over with COVID-19, enrolled during active disease.

CDR3 sequence (DNA): TGTGCCAGCAGCTTAATCGGGGGAGCGGACACCATATATTTT. It codes for CASSLIGGADTIYF. This chain uses TRBV7-3 with TRBJ1-3; a possible D gene is TRBD1 (5 bases). V was cut by 1 base and J by 8 bases, with 12 bases left in between. Germline-derived CDR1 and CDR2 are SGHTA and FQGTGA. The CDR3 totals 14 residues.

The rearrangement uses TRBV5-6 and TRBJ1-5, with D unclear. The CDR3 spans 13 residues. The germline CDR1 and CDR2 sequences are SGHDT and YYEEEE. Written as DNA, the CDR3 is TGTCCCTCTTCGACTGGAGACTATCAGCCCCAGCATTTT. Translated: CPSSTGDYQPQHF. The variable domain in full, completed from reference TRBV5-6 and TRBJ1-5, reads DAGVTQSPTHLIKTRGQQVTLRCSPKSGHDTVSWYQQALGQGPQFIFQYYEEEERQRGNFPDRFSGHQFPNYSSELNVNALLLGDSALYLCPSSTGDYQPQHFGDGTRLSIL.

This chain uses TRBV3-1 (or the pseudogene TRBV3-2) with TRBJ1-6; possible D gene TRBD1, 5 bases. This CDR3 is 17 amino acids long. The V gene lost 0 bases and the J gene lost 6 bases, with 15 bases spanning the gap. Germline CDR1 is LGHDT and CDR2 is YNNKEL (reference sequence). In DNA, the CDR3 is TGTGCCAGCAGCCAAGATGGAGGGGACTCTATTAATTCACCCCTCCACTTT. Its translation is CASSQDGGDSINSPLHF.

In DNA form, the CDR3 reads TGTGCCACCAGCGGGGGGGACAGGGTCTCCAATGAGCAGTTCTTC. Translated: CATSGGDRVSNEQFF. The chain couples TRBV15 to TRBJ2-1; 9 bases fit TRBD1. The CDR3 length is 15 residues. J gave up 6 bases and V 5 bases, and 8 bases lay outside the gene matches. Germline CDR1 and CDR2: LNHNV and YYDKDF (reference sequence).

This sequence joins TRBV19 and TRBJ1-2, with a tentative D call TRBD1 (5 bases). This CDR3 comprises 14 residues. CDR1 LNHDA and CDR2 SQIVND come from the germline V gene (reference sequence). The V end lost 7 bases, the J end lost 2 bases, and 14 bases lay between the germline ends. The CDR3 region is CASTPGPGNYGYTF. CDR3 nucleotide sequence: TGTGCCAGTACCCCTGGGCCAGGGAACTATGGCTACACCTTC.

This chain uses TRBV28 with TRBJ1-1, with TRBD1 matching over 9 bases. Per the germline V gene, CDR1 is MDHEN and CDR2 is SYDVKM. The CDR3 length is 15 residues. V lost 5 bases and J lost 5; bases outside the gene matches: 9. CDR3 DNA sequence: TGTGCCAGCAGTGGAACAGGGGGCTCTGGGACTGAAGCTTTCTTT. Translation: CASSGTGGSGTEAFF.

The CDR3 is CASSLPQTGGQETQYF. CDR3 coding DNA: TGCGCCAGCAGCCTTCCCCAGACAGGGGGACAAGAGACCCAGTACTTC. The V gene is TRBV5-1, the J gene TRBJ2-5; 9 nucleotides agree with TRBD1. In germline, CDR1 is SGHRS, CDR2 YFSETQ. V trimming: 4 bases; J trimming: 2 bases; junction bases outside the gene matches: 9. This CDR3 is built from 16 residues.

CDR3 nucleotides: TGTGCCAGCAGCCAAAATGACAGGGAGCACGAGCAGTACGTC. Amino acid sequence: CASSQNDREHEQYV. The J gene is TRBJ2-7, the V gene TRBV3-1 (or the pseudogene TRBV3-2); TRBD1 matches 7 bases. This CDR3 spans 14 amino acids. V shed 2 bases and J 5 bases; nucleotides not matched to a gene: 6. The germline CDR1 and CDR2 sequences are LGHDT and YNNKEL (reference sequence).

The V and J genes are TRBV6-4 and TRBJ2-5; TRBD2 aligns across 9 bases. With V trimmed by 4 bases and J by 5 bases, 8 bases remained unmatched. CDR3 length equals 15 residues. Germline V CDR1 and CDR2: MRHNA, SNTAGT. CDR3 nucleotide sequence: TGTGCCAGCAGTGCCAGCGGGGGGACCGGGGAGACCCAGTACTTC. Translation gives CASSASGGTGETQYF.

V is TRBV7-9 and J is TRBJ1-1; possible D gene TRBD1, 5 bases. The V and J ends lost 3 bases and 10 bases respectively, with 15 bases between them. The germline V gene has CDR1 SEHNR and CDR2 FQNEAQ (reference sequence). The CDR3 runs to 13 residues. CDR3 residues: CASSFPDGGGAFF. Here the CDR3 DNA reads TGTGCCAGCAGCTTCCCGGACGGGGGGGGAGCTTTCTTT.

This clone was found a few times. The V gene is TRBV29-1, the J gene TRBJ1-4, with a tentative D call TRBD1 (5 bases). Germline CDR1 reads SQVTM; CDR2 reads ANQGSEA. V lost 4 bases to trimming and J lost 0 bases, with 9 bases between them. The CDR3 runs to 14 residues. CDR3 sequence (DNA): TGCAGCGTTGGACAGAGCGCAACTAATGAAAAACTGTTTTTT. This codes for CSVGQSATNEKLFF.